A single sample gave rise to the 25 T cell receptor beta chains below, sequenced in a study of human T cells and chemical hapten exposure. Each CDR3 protein is one row after TCRdb ran MiXCR on the RACE reads. The sample lists 70,000 or so distinct CDR3 sequences, approximately 10% occurring once. Time point given: patch test 3, about 24 weeks after DPC sensitization. Noted treatment: therapeutic diphenylcyclopropenone sensitization with weekly scalp DPC. The specimen was whole blood, collected in connection with sensitization to the hapten diphenylcyclopropenone (DPC). These TCRs come from a woman between 50 and 59 years old with alopecia areata. Some clones in this sample may be carry-over from other donors' samples.

This clonotype was detected many times. This chain uses TRBV6-5 with TRBJ2-7, with 7 bases lining up with TRBD2. J was trimmed by 4 bases and V by 2 bases; bases with no gene match: 5. Germline-derived CDR1 and CDR2 are MNHEY and SVGAGI. CDR3 length equals 14 residues. For the CDR3, the DNA is TGTGCCAGCAGTTACGGAGCGGGGCCTTACGAGCAGTACTTC. It yields the protein CASSYGAGPYEQYF.

This clonotype was found many times. This chain uses TRBV18 with TRBJ2-4; D unresolved. Germline values: CDR1 KGHSH, CDR2 LQKENI. V was cut by 0 bases and J by 3 bases, with 12 bases left in between. This CDR3 region has 16 residues. The CDR3 spells CASSPPEKWSKNIQYF. The CDR3 DNA follows: TGTGCCAGCTCACCACCAGAGAAGTGGAGCAAAAACATTCAGTACTTC.

Ten or more counts support this clonotype. The chain links TRBV20-1 to TRBJ2-7, with unresolved D. CDR3 length: 10 amino acids. The V end was cut by 4 bases, the J end by 5 bases, with 6 bases between. From germline, CDR1 is DFQATT and CDR2 SNEGSKA (reference sequence). Written as DNA, the CDR3 is TGCAGTGCTAAATTAAACGAGCAGTACTTC. It is translated as CSAKLNEQYF.

This clonotype occurred many times. The chain carries TRBV7-9 and TRBJ2-1, with D possibly matching TRBD2 (5 bases). The CDR3 consists of 14 residues. Germline CDR1 and CDR2: SEHNR and FQNEAQ (reference sequence). V lost 6 bases and J 4 bases, leaving 13 bases between the germline ends. The CDR3 loop reads CASRFGLSYNEQFF. The CDR3 DNA is TGTGCCAGCAGATTCGGACTTTCGTACAATGAGCAGTTCTTC.

The chain couples TRBV29-1 to TRBJ2-7; D is perhaps TRBD1 (5 bases). Germline V CDR1 and CDR2: SQVTM, ANQGSEA. The CDR3 covers 15 residues. With 0 bases removed from V and 2 bases from J, the gap between germline ends came to 14 bases. CDR3 nucleotides: TGCAGCGTTGAAGATCTTGGGGCTCCAGCCTACGAGCAGTACTTC. This codes for CSVEDLGAPAYEQYF.

This clonotype showed up just a few times. The genes are TRBV29-1 and TRBJ1-1; TRBD1 aligns across 9 bases. Trimming cost V 6 bases and J 10 bases; bases outside gene matches: 3. Germline V CDR1 and CDR2: SQVTM, ANQGSEA. CDR3 length: 10 amino acids. The DNA of the CDR3 is TGCAGCGTCGAGGACAGGGGAGCTTTCTTT. Translating it yields CSVEDRGAFF.

The V call is TRBV12-3 or TRBV12-4, the J call TRBJ2-7, with 10 bases matching TRBD2. CDR3 length equals 15 residues. V dropped 5 bases and J dropped 7; count of bases not matched to a gene: 11. For the CDR3, the DNA is TGTGCCAGCAGTCCCAGACTAGCGGGCACTGGGGAGCAGTACTTC. It codes for CASSPRLAGTGEQYF.

This clonotype was seen ten or more times. The V call is TRBV7-9, the J call TRBJ2-7; D uncertain. CDR1 and CDR2 (germline): SEHNR, FQNEAQ (reference sequence). Between the trimmed V and J ends, which lost 5 bases and 6 bases, there was a span of 11 bases. This CDR3 spans 12 amino acids. DNA for the CDR3: TGTGCCAGCAGCCAAAGCGTCGGCGAGCAGTACTTC. Translated: CASSQSVGEQYF.

As regards this clonotype: A read error may explain this, as a much larger clone is one base away. This chain uses TRBV4-2 with TRBJ1-2; 8 bases agree with TRBD1. Germline V gene data show CDR1 as LGHNA and CDR2 as YNFKEQ. The CDR3 has 16 residues. CDR3 sequence (DNA): TGTGCCAGCAGCCAAGTTACCACAGGGGGTTACTATGACTACACCTTC. It yields the protein CASSQVTTGGYYDYTF.

There are many counts of this clonotype. This chain uses TRBV18 with TRBJ1-3, with unresolved D. Trimming cost V 3 bases and J 1 base, with 10 bases left between them. The germline V gene encodes CDR1 KGHSH and CDR2 LQKENI. The CDR3 consists of 15 residues. The CDR3 region has the DNA TGTGCCAGCTCACCCGCAGACGGTTCTGGAAACACCATATATTTT. It is translated as CASSPADGSGNTIYF.

The chain combines TRBV6-5 with TRBJ2-7; perhaps TRBD1 as D (5 bases). V shed 2 bases and J shed 1 base, with 9 bases lying between them. Germline V gene data show CDR1 as MNHEY and CDR2 as SVGAGI. CDR3 size: 14 residues. CDR3: CASSYVQGSYEQYF. The DNA of the CDR3 is TGTGCCAGCAGTTACGTTCAGGGATCCTACGAGCAGTACTTC.

The chain links TRBV19 to TRBJ1-5; TRBD1 aligns across 12 bases. The V segment lost 6 bases and the J segment 0 bases; nucleotides outside the gene matches: 9. Germline V lookup: CDR1 LNHDA, CDR2 SQIVND (reference sequence). The CDR3 loop spans 18 amino acids. CDR3 residues: CASRSGQGALGSNQPQHF. In DNA, the CDR3 is TGTGCCAGTAGATCGGGACAGGGGGCGTTGGGTAGCAATCAGCCCCAGCATTTT.

This clonotype was recorded a few times. The rearrangement links TRBV6-5 to TRBJ2-7; D remains unclear. The CDR3 is 15 amino acids. V lost 4 bases and J lost 3, with 16 bases in between. CDR1 and CDR2 from the germline V gene are MNHEY and SVGAGI. CDR3 DNA: TGTGCCAGCAGTTTCGGCGGCCAGCTCTACTACGAGCAGTACTTC. The encoded protein is CASSFGGQLYYEQYF.

This clonotype came up many times. The J gene is TRBJ2-7, the V gene TRBV5-1, with a possible D match to TRBD1 (5 bases). The CDR3 consists of 15 residues. Trimming pared 4 bases from V and 0 bases from J, leaving 14 bases between. Germline CDR1 is SGHRS and CDR2 is YFSETQ. The CDR3 sequence: CASSLGGQPSYEQYF. CDR3 DNA: TGCGCCAGCAGCCTTGGTGGACAACCCTCCTACGAGCAGTACTTC. The variable domain in full, with the rest retrieved from reference TRBV5-1 and TRBJ2-7, is KAGVTQTPRYLIKTRGQQVTLSCSPISGHRSVSWYQQTPGQGLQFLFEYFSETQRNKGNFPGRFSGRQFSNSRSEMNVSTLELGDSALYLCASSLGGQPSYEQYFGPGTRLTVT.

V usage is TRBV3-1 and J usage is TRBJ2-7, with D perhaps TRBD1 (5 bases). The CDR3 contains 14 residues. The germline CDR1 and CDR2 sequences are LGHDT and YNNKEL (reference sequence). V was pared by 2 bases and J by 4 bases, with 12 bases between. CDR3 DNA: TGTGCCAGCAGCCAACAGATTGACAGTTACGAGCAGTACTTC. Translating gives CASSQQIDSYEQYF.

This clonotype came up many times. The CDR3 reads CASRPQTGAGTEAFF. The CDR3 DNA follows: TGTGCCAGCAGACCCCAAACAGGGGCGGGAACTGAAGCTTTCTTT. This chain uses TRBV7-6 with TRBJ1-1, with TRBD1 matching 7 bases. The CDR3 spans 15 residues. CDR1 SGHVS and CDR2 FNYEAQ come from the germline V gene. The V and J ends lost 6 bases and 5 bases, in that order; junction bases with no gene match: 12. Combining the CDR3 with reference TRBV7-6 and TRBJ1-1 gives the whole variable domain GAGVSQSPRYKVTKRGQDVALRCDPISGHVSLYWYRQALGQGPEFLTYFNYEAQQDKSGLPNDRFSAERPEGSISTLTIQRTEQRDSAMYRCASRPQTGAGTEAFFGQGTRLTVV.

The chain couples TRBV4-2 to TRBJ2-7; D ambiguous. With 0 bases removed from V and 3 bases from J, the gap between germline ends came to 12 bases. Germline V gene sequence: CDR1 LGHNA, CDR2 YNFKEQ. This CDR3 region has 15 residues. The CDR3 DNA reads as TGTGCCAGCAGCCAAGAAGGCCTCGGCGACTACGAGCAGTACTTC. Translation gives CASSQEGLGDYEQYF.

In its sample, this clonotype was seen a few times. The rearrangement uses TRBV21-1 and TRBJ2-1. TRBV21-1 is a recognized pseudogene. This CDR3 is 14 amino acids long. The CDR3 protein is CATSFGRSYNEQFF. The CDR3 coding sequence is TGTGCCACCAGTTTTGGCAGGAGCTACAATGAGCAGTTCTTC.

There are a few counts of this clonotype. The chain recombines TRBV12-3 or TRBV12-4 with TRBJ2-2; D call uncertain. This CDR3 contains 13 residues. The V gene lost 5 bases and the J gene lost 4 bases, with 8 bases spanning the gap. Written as DNA, the CDR3 is TGTGCCAGCAGTCTCCGTACCACCGGGGAGCTGTTTTTT. This sequence encodes CASSLRTTGELFF.

At least ten counts were recorded for this clonotype. The chain employs TRBV10-2 and TRBJ1-1, with D uncertain. V lost 5 bases to trimming and J lost 5 bases, with 18 bases between them. This CDR3 is built from 15 residues. In germline, CDR1 is WSHSY, CDR2 SAAADI. CDR3 coding DNA: TGCGCCAGCAGTCCTAAGGAGGGAGAATGGACTGAAGCTTTCTTT. Residues: CASSPKEGEWTEAFF.

This clonotype was detected many times. The gene calls are TRBV28 and TRBJ1-6; TRBD1 matches at 8 bases. CDR1 and CDR2 (germline): MDHEN, SYDVKM. The ends lost 5 bases at V and 7 bases at J; junction bases unmatched: 13. This CDR3 has 17 amino acids. CDR3 in amino acids: CASSQRTGFKGNSPLHF. In nucleotides, the CDR3 is TGTGCCAGCAGTCAACGGACAGGGTTCAAAGGGAATTCACCCCTCCACTTT.

This clonotype was detected many times. The chain uses TRBV12-3 or TRBV12-4 and TRBJ1-2; no definite D call. Trimming took off 3 bases at V and 0 bases at J, with 5 bases between the two ends. There are 13 residues in the CDR3. The CDR3 nucleotides read TGTGCCAGCAGTTTTGACTCTAACTATGGCTACACCTTC. Protein sequence: CASSFDSNYGYTF.

In its sample, this clonotype was seen a few times. V usage is TRBV6-6 and J usage is TRBJ1-3, with D maybe TRBD1 (5 bases). Trimming took 3 bases from V and 0 from J, leaving 27 bases between them. The germline V gene encodes CDR1 MNHNY and CDR2 SVGAGI (reference sequence). The CDR3 has 21 amino acids. The CDR3 here is CASSYAGQGLTSTYSGNTIYF. Written as DNA, the CDR3 is TGTGCCAGCAGTTATGCGGGGCAGGGCCTCACCTCCACTTACTCTGGAAACACCATATATTTT.

This clonotype was seen at least ten times. This chain uses TRBV19 with TRBJ1-5; a possible D gene is TRBD1 (6 bases). This CDR3 contains 15 residues. Germline CDR1 reads LNHDA; CDR2 reads SQIVND (reference sequence). The V end was cut by 7 bases, the J end by 3 bases, with 16 bases between. The CDR3 sequence: CASNPFPGANQPQHF. The DNA of the CDR3 is TGTGCCAGTAACCCTTTCCCGGGGGCCAATCAGCCCCAGCATTTT.

The chain couples TRBV7-2 to TRBJ2-3; TRBD1 matches 11 bases. Germline V CDR1 and CDR2: SGHTA, FQGNSA. After removal of 3 bases from V and 3 bases from J, the junction contained 5 bases not matched to a gene. CDR3 length: 16 residues. The CDR3 DNA reads as TGTGCCAGCAGCTTCCGGACAGGGGGCATGACAGATACGCAGTATTTT. Its protein product is CASSFRTGGMTDTQYF.